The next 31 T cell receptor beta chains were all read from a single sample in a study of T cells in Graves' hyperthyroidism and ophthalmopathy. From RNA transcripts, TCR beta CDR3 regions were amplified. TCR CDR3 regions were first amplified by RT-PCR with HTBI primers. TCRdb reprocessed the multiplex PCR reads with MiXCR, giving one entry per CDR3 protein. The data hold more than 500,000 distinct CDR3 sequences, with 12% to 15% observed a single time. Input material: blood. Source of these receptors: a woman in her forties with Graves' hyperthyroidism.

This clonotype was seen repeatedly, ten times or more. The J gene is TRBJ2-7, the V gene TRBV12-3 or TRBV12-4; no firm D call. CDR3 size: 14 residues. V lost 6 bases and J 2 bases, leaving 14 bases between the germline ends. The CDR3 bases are TGTGCCAGCAGGCTAGGGCCCTCGACCTACGAGCAGTACTTC. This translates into CASRLGPSTYEQYF.

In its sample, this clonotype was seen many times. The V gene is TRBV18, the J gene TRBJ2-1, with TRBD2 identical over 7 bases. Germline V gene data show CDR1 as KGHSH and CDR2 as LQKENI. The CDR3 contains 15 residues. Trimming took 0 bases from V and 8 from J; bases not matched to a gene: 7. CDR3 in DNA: TGTGCCAGCTCACCACCCGCGGGAGTATGGGATGAGCAGTTCTTC. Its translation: CASSPPAGVWDEQFF.

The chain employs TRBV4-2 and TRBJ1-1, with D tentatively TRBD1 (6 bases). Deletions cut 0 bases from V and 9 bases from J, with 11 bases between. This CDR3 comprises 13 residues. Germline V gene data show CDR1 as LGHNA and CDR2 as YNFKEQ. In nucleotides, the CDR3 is TGTGCCAGCAGCCAAGAGGGCGGGACAAAAGCTTTCTTT. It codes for CASSQEGGTKAFF.

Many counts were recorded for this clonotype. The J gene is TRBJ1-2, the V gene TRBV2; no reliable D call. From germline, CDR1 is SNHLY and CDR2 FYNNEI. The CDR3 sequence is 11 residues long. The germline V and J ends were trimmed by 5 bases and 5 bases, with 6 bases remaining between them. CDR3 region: CASSQKYGYTF. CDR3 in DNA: TGTGCCAGCAGTCAAAAATATGGCTACACCTTC.

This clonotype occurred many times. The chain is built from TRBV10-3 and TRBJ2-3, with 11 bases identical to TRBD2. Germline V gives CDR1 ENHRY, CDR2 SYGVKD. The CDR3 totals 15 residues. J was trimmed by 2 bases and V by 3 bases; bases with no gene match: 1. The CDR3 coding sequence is TGTGCCATCAGTGAACTAGCGGGAGACACAGATACGCAGTATTTT. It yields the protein CAISELAGDTDTQYF.

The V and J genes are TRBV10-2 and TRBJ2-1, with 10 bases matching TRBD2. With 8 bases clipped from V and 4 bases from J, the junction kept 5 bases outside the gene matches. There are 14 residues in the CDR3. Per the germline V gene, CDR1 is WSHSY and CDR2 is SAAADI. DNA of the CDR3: TGCGCCAGCGCGACTAGCGGGCCATACAATGAGCAGTTCTTC. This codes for CASATSGPYNEQFF.

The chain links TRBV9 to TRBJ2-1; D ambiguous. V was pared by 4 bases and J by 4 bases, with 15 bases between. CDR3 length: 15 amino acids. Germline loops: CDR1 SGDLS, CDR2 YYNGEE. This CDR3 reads CASSLNPTGYNEQFF. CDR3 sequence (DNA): TGTGCCAGCAGCCTTAACCCCACGGGTTACAATGAGCAGTTCTTC.

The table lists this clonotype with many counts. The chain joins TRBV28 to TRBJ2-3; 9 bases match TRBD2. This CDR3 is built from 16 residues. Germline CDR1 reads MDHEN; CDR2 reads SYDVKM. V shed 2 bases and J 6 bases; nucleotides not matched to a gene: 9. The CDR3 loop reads CASSLQGSGSADTQYF. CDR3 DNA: TGTGCCAGCAGTTTACAGGGTAGCGGGAGCGCGGATACGCAGTATTTT. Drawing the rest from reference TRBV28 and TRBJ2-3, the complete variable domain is DVKVTQSSRYLVKRTGEKVFLECVQDMDHENMFWYRQDPGLGLRLIYFSYDVKMKEKGDIPEGYSVSREKKERFSLILESASTNQTSMYLCASSLQGSGSADTQYFGPGTRLTVL.

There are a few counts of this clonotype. The CDR3 region has the DNA TGTGCCAGTAGTATAGCCGGGACAGGCACAGATACGCAGTATTTT. It is translated as CASSIAGTGTDTQYF. The gene calls are TRBV19 and TRBJ2-3; TRBD1 matches at 7 bases. V shed 1 base and J 1 base; nucleotides not matched to a gene: 2. Germline V gene sequence: CDR1 LNHDA, CDR2 SQIVND (reference sequence). This CDR3 region has 15 residues.

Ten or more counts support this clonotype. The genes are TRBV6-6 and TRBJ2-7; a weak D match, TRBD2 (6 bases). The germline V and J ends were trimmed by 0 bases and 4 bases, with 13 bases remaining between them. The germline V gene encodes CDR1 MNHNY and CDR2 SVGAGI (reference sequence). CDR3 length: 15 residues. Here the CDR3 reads CASSYSGGIVYEQYF. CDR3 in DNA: TGTGCCAGCAGTTACTCGGGCGGGATAGTGTACGAGCAGTACTTC.

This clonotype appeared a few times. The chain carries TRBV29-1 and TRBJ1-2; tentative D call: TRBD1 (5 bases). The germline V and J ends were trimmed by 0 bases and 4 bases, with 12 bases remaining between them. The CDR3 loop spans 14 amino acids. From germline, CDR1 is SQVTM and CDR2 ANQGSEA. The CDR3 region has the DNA TGCAGCGTTGAAGATCCCAGGGTGGGCTATGGCTACACCTTC. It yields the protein CSVEDPRVGYGYTF.

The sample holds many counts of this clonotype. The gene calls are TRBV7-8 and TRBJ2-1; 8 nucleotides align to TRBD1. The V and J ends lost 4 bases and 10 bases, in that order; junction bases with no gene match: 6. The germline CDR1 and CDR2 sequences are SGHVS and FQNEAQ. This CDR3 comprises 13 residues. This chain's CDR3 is CASSSDRGSEQFF. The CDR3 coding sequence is TGTGCCAGCAGCTCCGACAGGGGCTCCGAGCAGTTCTTC.

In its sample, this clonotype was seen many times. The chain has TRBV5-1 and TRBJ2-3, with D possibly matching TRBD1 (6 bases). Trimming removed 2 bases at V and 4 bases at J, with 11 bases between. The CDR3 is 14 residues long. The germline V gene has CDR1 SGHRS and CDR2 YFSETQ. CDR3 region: CASSFGQFADTQYF. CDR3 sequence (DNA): TGCGCCAGCAGCTTTGGACAGTTCGCAGATACGCAGTATTTT.

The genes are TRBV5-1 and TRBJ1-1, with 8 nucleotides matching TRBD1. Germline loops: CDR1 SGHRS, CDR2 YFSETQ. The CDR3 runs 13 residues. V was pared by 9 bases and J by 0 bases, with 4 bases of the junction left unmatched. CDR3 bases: TGCGCCACCAGGGGGCTATTGAACACTGAAGCTTTCTTT. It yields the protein CATRGLLNTEAFF.

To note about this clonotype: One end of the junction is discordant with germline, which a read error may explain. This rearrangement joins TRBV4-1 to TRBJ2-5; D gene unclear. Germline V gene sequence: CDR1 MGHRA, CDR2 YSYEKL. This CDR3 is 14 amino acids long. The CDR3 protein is CASSQPTEAEAQYF. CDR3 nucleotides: TGCGCCAGCAGCCAACCGACCGAAGCAGAGGCCCAGTACTTC.

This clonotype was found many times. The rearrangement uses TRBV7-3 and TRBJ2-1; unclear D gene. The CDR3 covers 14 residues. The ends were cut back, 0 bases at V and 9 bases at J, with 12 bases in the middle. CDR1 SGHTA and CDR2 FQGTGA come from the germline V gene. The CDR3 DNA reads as TGTGCCAGCAGCTTAACAGGTGCAGATAGTGAGCAGTTCTTC. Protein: CASSLTGADSEQFF.

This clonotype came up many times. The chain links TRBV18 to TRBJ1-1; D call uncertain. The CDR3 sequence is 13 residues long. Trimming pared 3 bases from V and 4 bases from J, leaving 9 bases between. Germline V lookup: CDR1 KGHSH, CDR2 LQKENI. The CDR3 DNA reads TGTGCCAGCTCACCTAAGGAGGGCACTGAAGCTTTCTTT. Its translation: CASSPKEGTEAFF. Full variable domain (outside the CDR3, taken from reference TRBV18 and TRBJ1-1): NAGVMQNPRHLVRRRGQEARLRCSPMKGHSHVYWYRQLPEEGLKFMVYLQKENIIDESGMPKERFSAEFPKEGPSILRIQQVVRGDSAAYFCASSPKEGTEAFFGQGTRLTVV.

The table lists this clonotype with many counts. The CDR3 spells CASSFEGPNTEAFF. The CDR3 bases are TGTGCCAGCAGTTTTGAGGGTCCGAACACTGAAGCTTTCTTT. This chain connects TRBV12-3 or TRBV12-4 to TRBJ1-1; no clear D gene. The CDR3 consists of 14 residues. V dropped 3 bases and J dropped 1 base, with 9 bases sitting between them.

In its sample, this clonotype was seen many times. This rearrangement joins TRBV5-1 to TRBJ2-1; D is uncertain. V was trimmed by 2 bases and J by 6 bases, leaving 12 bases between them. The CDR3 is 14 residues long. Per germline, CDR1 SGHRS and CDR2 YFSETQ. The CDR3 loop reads CASSLNAQSNEQFF. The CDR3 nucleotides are TGCGCCAGCAGCTTAAACGCTCAGTCCAATGAGCAGTTCTTC.

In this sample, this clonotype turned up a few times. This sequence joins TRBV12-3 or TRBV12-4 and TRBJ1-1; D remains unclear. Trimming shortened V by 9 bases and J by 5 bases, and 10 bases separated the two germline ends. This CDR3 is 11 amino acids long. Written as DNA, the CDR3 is TGTGCCAGTAAGCGCAGGACTGAAGCTTTCTTT. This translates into CASKRRTEAFF.

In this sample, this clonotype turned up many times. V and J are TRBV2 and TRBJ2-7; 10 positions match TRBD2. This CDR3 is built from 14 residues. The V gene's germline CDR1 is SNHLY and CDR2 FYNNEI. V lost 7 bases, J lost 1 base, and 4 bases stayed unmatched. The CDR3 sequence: CASTPGLASYEQYF. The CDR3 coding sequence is TGTGCCAGCACCCCGGGACTAGCGTCCTACGAGCAGTACTTC.

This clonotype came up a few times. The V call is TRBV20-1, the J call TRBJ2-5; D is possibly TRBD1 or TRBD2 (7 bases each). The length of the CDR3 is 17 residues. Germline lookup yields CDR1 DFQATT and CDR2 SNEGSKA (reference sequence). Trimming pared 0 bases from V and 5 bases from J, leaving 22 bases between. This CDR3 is CSARDTLGGGARETQYF. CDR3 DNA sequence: TGCAGTGCTAGAGATACGTTGGGAGGGGGCGCCAGGGAGACCCAGTACTTC.

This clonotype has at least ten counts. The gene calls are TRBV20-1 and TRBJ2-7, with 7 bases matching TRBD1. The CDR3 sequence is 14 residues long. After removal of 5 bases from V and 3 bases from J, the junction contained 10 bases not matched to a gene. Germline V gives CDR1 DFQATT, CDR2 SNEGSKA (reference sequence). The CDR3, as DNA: TGCAGTGCTGATCACACAGGGGAAAACTACGAGCAGTACTTC. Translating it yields CSADHTGENYEQYF.

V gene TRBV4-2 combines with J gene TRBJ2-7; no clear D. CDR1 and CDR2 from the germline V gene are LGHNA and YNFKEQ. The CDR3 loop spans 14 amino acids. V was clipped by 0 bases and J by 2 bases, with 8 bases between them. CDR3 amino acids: CASSQEADTYEQYF. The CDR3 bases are TGTGCCAGCAGCCAAGAGGCGGATACCTACGAGCAGTACTTC.

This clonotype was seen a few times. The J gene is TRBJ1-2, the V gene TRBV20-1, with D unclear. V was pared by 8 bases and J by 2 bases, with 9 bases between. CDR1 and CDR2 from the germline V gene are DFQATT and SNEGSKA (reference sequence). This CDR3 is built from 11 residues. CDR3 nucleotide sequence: TGCAGTTTCAGCCTAAACTATGGCTACACCTTC. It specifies CSFSLNYGYTF.

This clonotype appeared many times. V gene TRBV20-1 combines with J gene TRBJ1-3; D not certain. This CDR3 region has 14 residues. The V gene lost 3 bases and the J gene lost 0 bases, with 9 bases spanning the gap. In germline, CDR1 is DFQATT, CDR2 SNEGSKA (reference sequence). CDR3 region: CSASQESSGNTIYF. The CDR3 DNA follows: TGCAGTGCTAGTCAGGAGAGCTCTGGAAACACCATATATTTT.

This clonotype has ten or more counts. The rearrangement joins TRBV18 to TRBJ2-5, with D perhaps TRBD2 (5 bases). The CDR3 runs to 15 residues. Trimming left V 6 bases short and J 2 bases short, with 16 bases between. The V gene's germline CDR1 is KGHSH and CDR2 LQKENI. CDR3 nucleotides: TGTGCCAGCTCCTACGCGGCCAGAGGGCAAGAGACCCAGTACTTC. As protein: CASSYAARGQETQYF. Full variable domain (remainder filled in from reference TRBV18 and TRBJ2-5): NAGVMQNPRHLVRRRGQEARLRCSPMKGHSHVYWYRQLPEEGLKFMVYLQKENIIDESGMPKERFSAEFPKEGPSILRIQQVVRGDSAAYFCASSYAARGQETQYFGPGTRLLVL.

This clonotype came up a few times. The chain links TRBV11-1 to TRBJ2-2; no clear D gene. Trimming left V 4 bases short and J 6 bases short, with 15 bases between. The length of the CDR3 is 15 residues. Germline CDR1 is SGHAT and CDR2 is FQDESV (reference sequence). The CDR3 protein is CASSSSSPGAGELFF. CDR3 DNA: TGTGCCAGCAGCTCAAGTTCCCCGGGCGCCGGGGAGCTGTTTTTT. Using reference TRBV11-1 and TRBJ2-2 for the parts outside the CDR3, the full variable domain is EAEVAQSPRYKITEKSQAVAFWCDPISGHATLYWYRQILGQGPELLVQFQDESVVDDSQLPKDRFSAERLKGVDSTLKIQPAELGDSAMYLCASSSSSPGAGELFFGEGSRLTVL.

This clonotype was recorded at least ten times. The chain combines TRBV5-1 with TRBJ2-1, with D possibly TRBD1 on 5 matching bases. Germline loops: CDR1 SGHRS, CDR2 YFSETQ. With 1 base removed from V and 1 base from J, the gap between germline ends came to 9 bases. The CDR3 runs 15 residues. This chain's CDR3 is CASSLYAGSYNEQFF. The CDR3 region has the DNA TGCGCCAGCAGCTTGTATGCAGGGTCCTACAATGAGCAGTTCTTC.

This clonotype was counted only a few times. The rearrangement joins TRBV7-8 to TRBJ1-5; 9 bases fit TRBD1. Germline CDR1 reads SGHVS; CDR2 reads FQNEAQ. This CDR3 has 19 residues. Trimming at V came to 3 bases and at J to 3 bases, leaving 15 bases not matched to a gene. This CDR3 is CASSFSTVLGTGNNQPQHF. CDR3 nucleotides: TGTGCCAGCAGCTTTTCCACGGTCTTGGGGACAGGGAACAATCAGCCCCAGCATTTT.

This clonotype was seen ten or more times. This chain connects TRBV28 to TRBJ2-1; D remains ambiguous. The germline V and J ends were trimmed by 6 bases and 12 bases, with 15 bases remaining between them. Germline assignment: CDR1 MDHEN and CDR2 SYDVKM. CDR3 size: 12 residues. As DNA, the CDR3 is TGTGCCAGCAGCCCCTTTGTCTCAGGGCAGTTCTTC. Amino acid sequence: CASSPFVSGQFF.